These 27 T cell receptor beta chains came from one sample sequenced in a study of shared clonotypes between healthy human individuals. Sequencing was performed with immunoSEQ multiplex PCR; in TCRdb, only in-frame clones are kept and a portion is missing. The sample yields around 350,000 clones, about 73% seen once. The sample was memory CD4+ T cells sorted from blood. The subset is: CD45RA-negative fraction. Receptors originate from a man aged 25 to 40 in good health.

V and J are TRBV7-6 and TRBJ2-4; unclear D gene. The V and J ends lost 1 base and 4 bases respectively, with 11 bases between them. Germline V gene lookup returns CDR1 SGHVS and CDR2 FNYEAQ. The CDR3 loop spans 15 amino acids. CDR3 nucleotides: TGTGCCAGCAGCTTAGGTAAGGTCCCGAAAAACATTCAGTACTTC. As protein: CASSLGKVPKNIQYF.

The V and J genes are TRBV20-1 and TRBJ1-1, with D unresolved. The germline V gene encodes CDR1 DFQATT and CDR2 SNEGSKA (reference sequence). The CDR3 is made up of 10 amino acids. V lost 1 base and J lost 4, with 1 base in between. The CDR3 region has the DNA TGCAGTGCTAGAGCCACTGAAGCTTTCTTT. This translates into CSARATEAFF.

A few counts support this clone. V usage is TRBV11-2 and J usage is TRBJ2-7, with D perhaps matching TRBD1 or TRBD2 (6 bases each). Germline CDR1 and CDR2: SGHAT and FQNNGV. The CDR3 is made up of 13 amino acids. With 5 bases removed from V and 2 bases from J, the gap between germline ends came to 10 bases. CDR3 in amino acids: CASSPGGPYEQYF. CDR3 in DNA: TGTGCCAGCAGCCCCGGGGGCCCCTACGAGCAGTACTTC.

As regards this clone: Other DNA sequences within the sample encode an identical CDR3. The rearrangement links TRBV7-9 to TRBJ2-3, with D uncertain. Germline CDR1 and CDR2: SEHNR and FQNEAQ (reference sequence). The CDR3 contains 13 residues. The V and J ends lost 2 bases and 0 bases respectively, with 3 bases between them. In DNA, the CDR3 is TGTGCCAGCAGCTTACTGAGCACAGATACGCAGTATTTT. Translating it yields CASSLLSTDTQYF.

This rearrangement joins TRBV11-2 to TRBJ2-6, with D tentatively TRBD2 (5 bases). The CDR3 is 15 residues long. Germline CDR1 and CDR2: SGHAT and FQNNGV. The V gene lost 8 bases and the J gene lost 2 bases, with 13 bases spanning the gap. The CDR3 loop is CASRSPRAGANVLTF. In DNA, the CDR3 is TGTGCCAGCCGGTCCCCGAGGGCTGGGGCCAACGTCCTGACTTTC.

The CDR3 nucleotides are TGTGCCAGCAGTTTATCGCCCTCTCAGGGGGAGACCCAGTACTTC. It translates to CASSLSPSQGETQYF. This chain joins TRBV27 and TRBJ2-5, with D possibly matching TRBD1 (6 bases). The CDR3 is 15 amino acids. Germline CDR1 is MNHEY and CDR2 is SMNVEV (reference sequence). With 0 bases removed from V and 5 bases from J, the gap between germline ends came to 13 bases.

This chain links TRBV5-4 with TRBJ2-3; D gene ambiguous. Trimming cost V 6 bases and J 3 bases, with 8 bases left between them. CDR1 is SGHNT and CDR2 is YYREEE in the germline V gene (reference sequence). The CDR3 sequence is 12 residues long. This CDR3 reads CASMSTTDTQYF. DNA for the CDR3: TGTGCCAGCATGTCCACGACAGATACGCAGTATTTT. The full variable domain, in which reference TRBV5-4 and TRBJ2-3 provide the parts outside the CDR3, is ETGVTQSPTHLIKTRGQQVTLRCSSQSGHNTVSWYQQALGQGPQFIFQYYREEENGRGNFPPRFSGLQFPNYSSELNVNALELDDSALYLCASMSTTDTQYFGPGTRLTVL.

The V gene is TRBV18, the J gene TRBJ2-7, with D hard to call. V gave up 3 bases and J gave up 3 bases, with 9 bases separating them. Germline-derived CDR1 and CDR2 are KGHSH and LQKENI. The length of the CDR3 is 13 residues. For the CDR3, the DNA is TGTGCCAGCTCACCGGGTAGCTACTACGAGCAGTACTTC. This codes for CASSPGSYYEQYF.

V gene TRBV4-3 combines with J gene TRBJ2-2; D not certain. The V end lost 0 bases, the J end lost 6 bases, and 8 bases lay between the germline ends. This CDR3 contains 14 residues. Germline-derived CDR1 and CDR2 are LGHNA and YSLEER. This CDR3 reads CASSQDSIAGELFF. The CDR3 nucleotides read TGCGCCAGCAGCCAAGATTCCATCGCCGGGGAGCTGTTTTTT.

This clone has a handful of counts. V usage is TRBV14 and J usage is TRBJ2-6; 10 bases agree with TRBD1. V lost 6 bases to trimming and J lost 3 bases; unmatched junction nucleotides: 5. Looked up from germline, CDR1 is SGHDN and CDR2 is FVKESK. This CDR3 contains 16 residues. The CDR3 DNA is TGTGCCAGCAGTCGACAGGGGGCAGGTGGGGCCAACGTCCTGACTTTC. Translating gives CASSRQGAGGANVLTF. The entire variable domain, with the rest obtained from reference TRBV14 and TRBJ2-6, is as follows: EAGVTQFPSHSVIEKGQTVTLRCDPISGHDNLYWYRRVMGKEIKFLLHFVKESKQDESGMPNNRFLAERTGGTYSTLKVQPAELEDSGVYFCASSRQGAGGANVLTFGAGSRLTVL.

V and J are TRBV9 and TRBJ2-3; TRBD1 or TRBD2 may be the D gene (5 bases each). The CDR3 covers 15 residues. Germline CDR1 and CDR2: SGDLS and YYNGEE. V lost 3 bases and J 1 base, leaving 12 bases between the germline ends. The CDR3 here is CASSAGPQRTDTQYF. The DNA for the CDR3 is TGTGCCAGCAGCGCGGGACCTCAGCGCACAGATACGCAGTATTTT. The whole variable domain, filled in from reference TRBV9 and TRBJ2-3, reads DSGVTQTPKHLITATGQRVTLRCSPRSGDLSVYWYQQSLDQGLQFLIQYYNGEERAKGNILERFSAQQFPDLHSELNLSSLELGDSALYFCASSAGPQRTDTQYFGPGTRLTVL.

This chain joins TRBV5-4 and TRBJ1-1, with D possibly TRBD1 on 6 matching bases. The ends were cut back, 0 bases at V and 1 base at J, with 13 bases in the middle. Looked up from germline, CDR1 is SGHNT and CDR2 is YYREEE (reference sequence). This CDR3 has 16 residues. CDR3 DNA: TGTGCCAGCAGCTTGGGGAAGGGGGGCGCGAACACTGAAGCTTTCTTT. Translation: CASSLGKGGANTEAFF.

The rearrangement uses TRBV6-1 and TRBJ2-3; possible D gene TRBD2, 5 bases. CDR1 and CDR2 (germline): MNHNS, SASEGT. This CDR3 spans 14 amino acids. Trimming took off 8 bases at V and 0 bases at J, with 12 bases between the two ends. The chain's CDR3 is CASPPPGSTDTQYF. CDR3 bases: TGTGCCAGCCCCCCCCCGGGGAGCACAGATACGCAGTATTTT.

This chain connects TRBV2 to TRBJ2-1; TRBD2 matches 9 bases. V lost 7 bases to trimming and J lost 8 bases; unmatched junction nucleotides: 12. This CDR3 contains 15 residues. Germline V gene data show CDR1 as SNHLY and CDR2 as FYNNEI. The CDR3 sequence: CASTQTGTSFDEQFF. CDR3 sequence (DNA): TGTGCCAGCACCCAAACCGGGACTAGCTTCGATGAGCAGTTCTTC.

The chain links TRBV29-1 to TRBJ1-4, with D uncertain. Germline lookup yields CDR1 SQVTM and CDR2 ANQGSEA. The V end lost 7 bases, the J end lost 7 bases, and 16 bases lay between the germline ends. This CDR3 has 13 amino acids. CDR3 coding DNA: TGCAGCGCCGGACGGACCAGGACTGAAAAACTGTTTTTT. Protein product: CSAGRTRTEKLFF.

The chain is built from TRBV25-1 and TRBJ1-2; TRBD1 matches at 7 bases. The germline gives CDR1 MGHDK, CDR2 SYGVNS. The J segment lost 2 bases and the V segment lost 1 base, leaving 4 bases of the junction unmatched. The CDR3 runs to 15 residues. CDR3 sequence: CASSELEGANYGYTF. CDR3 DNA: TGTGCCAGCAGTGAATTGGAGGGGGCGAACTATGGCTACACCTTC.

The V gene is TRBV5-1, the J gene TRBJ2-3, with 7 bases matching TRBD1. The CDR3 runs 14 residues. Germline V gene lookup returns CDR1 SGHRS and CDR2 YFSETQ. V lost 4 bases, J lost 1 base, and 3 bases stayed unmatched. CDR3 protein: CASSPGGRTDTQYF. In DNA, the CDR3 is TGCGCCAGCAGCCCAGGGGGTCGCACAGATACGCAGTATTTT.

The CDR3, as DNA: TGCAGCGGGACACTACAGTCTGCGAACACCGGGGAGCTGTTTTTT. It codes for CSGTLQSANTGELFF. The genes are TRBV29-1 and TRBJ2-2; a possible D gene is TRBD1 (5 bases). The CDR3 has 15 residues. Trimming pared 7 bases from V and 0 bases from J, leaving 15 bases between. Looked up from germline, CDR1 is SQVTM and CDR2 is ANQGSEA.

The chain joins TRBV5-4 to TRBJ2-7; D unresolved. This CDR3 comprises 14 residues. The V gene's germline CDR1 is SGHNT and CDR2 YYREEE (reference sequence). Trimming shortened V by 1 base and J by 5 bases, and 13 bases separated the two germline ends. The CDR3 protein is CASSLRGFSDEQYF. The CDR3, as DNA: TGTGCCAGCAGCTTGCGTGGGTTTTCCGACGAGCAGTACTTC.

The V gene is TRBV20-1, the J gene TRBJ2-1; D is unclear. This CDR3 is built from 11 residues. Per germline, CDR1 DFQATT and CDR2 SNEGSKA (reference sequence). The V and J ends lost 5 bases and 7 bases respectively, with 9 bases between them. This CDR3 reads CSAQAGNEQFF. In DNA form, the CDR3 reads TGCAGTGCTCAGGCCGGGAATGAGCAGTTCTTC.

V is TRBV6-1 and J is TRBJ2-2; TRBD1 matches 8 bases. The CDR3 loop spans 19 amino acids. CDR1 is MNHNS, CDR2 SASEGT, per germline. The V segment lost 4 bases and the J segment 6 bases; nucleotides outside the gene matches: 19. The CDR3 DNA is TGTGCCAGCAGTGGGGGACCGGACAGGGCGGTTTCTCGGGCCGGGGAGCTGTTTTTT. Protein product: CASSGGPDRAVSRAGELFF.

The genes are TRBV7-9 and TRBJ2-1; perhaps TRBD2 as D (5 bases). V was clipped by 5 bases and J by 6 bases, with 17 bases between them. The CDR3 is 15 amino acids. The germline CDR1 and CDR2 sequences are SEHNR and FQNEAQ (reference sequence). The CDR3 loop reads CASSHRAASSNEQFF. Here the CDR3 DNA reads TGTGCCAGCAGCCACCGGGCCGCTAGCTCCAATGAGCAGTTCTTC.

As regards this clone: The same CDR3 arises from other DNA sequences in this sample as well. V usage is TRBV5-4 and J usage is TRBJ2-2; D possibly corresponds to TRBD2 (6 bases). With 0 bases removed from V and 1 base from J, the gap between germline ends came to 7 bases. Germline V gives CDR1 SGHNT, CDR2 YYREEE (reference sequence). This CDR3 is built from 15 residues. CDR3 protein: CASSLGSGNTGELFF. Written as DNA, the CDR3 is TGTGCCAGCAGCTTGGGTAGCGGGAACACCGGGGAGCTGTTTTTT.

The chain is built from TRBV10-3 and TRBJ2-1; perhaps D is TRBD1 or TRBD2 (5 bases each). This CDR3 is 16 amino acids long. The germline V gene encodes CDR1 ENHRY and CDR2 SYGVKD. V lost 3 bases to trimming and J lost 4 bases, with 16 bases between them. CDR3: CAISDRGAPTYNEQFF. CDR3 DNA sequence: TGTGCCATCAGTGACAGAGGGGCCCCCACTTACAATGAGCAGTTCTTC.

The chain has TRBV10-1 and TRBJ2-3; 11 nucleotides line up with TRBD1. J lost 3 bases, V lost 3 bases, and 8 bases had no gene match. Germline V gives CDR1 WNHNN, CDR2 SYGVQD (reference sequence). The CDR3 is 17 residues long. The CDR3 protein is CASSETVGTGGTDTQYF. In DNA form, the CDR3 reads TGCGCCAGCAGTGAAACCGTAGGGACAGGGGGAACAGATACGCAGTATTTT.

The V and J genes are TRBV7-3 and TRBJ2-1; the D gene could be TRBD1 or TRBD2 (5 bases each). Germline V gives CDR1 SGHTA, CDR2 FQGTGA. The CDR3 is 16 residues long. V lost 5 bases to trimming and J lost 6 bases, with 20 bases between them. In nucleotides, the CDR3 is TGTGCCAGCAGCGCTAACCGGGACGGAAGGCTCAATGAGCAGTTCTTC. Translation: CASSANRDGRLNEQFF.

This clone was picked up a small number of times. The V gene is TRBV5-6, the J gene TRBJ2-1; the D is unclear. This CDR3 comprises 13 residues. Trimming removed 5 bases at V and 5 bases at J, with 11 bases between. From germline, CDR1 is SGHDT and CDR2 YYEEEE. The CDR3 coding sequence is TGTGCCAGCAGGCCCTTCTCGGACAATGAGCAGTTCTTC. It specifies CASRPFSDNEQFF. The whole variable domain, remainder taken from reference TRBV5-6 and TRBJ2-1, is DAGVTQSPTHLIKTRGQQVTLRCSPKSGHDTVSWYQQALGQGPQFIFQYYEEEERQRGNFPDRFSGHQFPNYSSELNVNALLLGDSALYLCASRPFSDNEQFFGPGTRLTVL.